Following are 18 T cell receptor beta chains from one sample sequenced in a study of blood T cell repertoires in COVID-19. The repertoire was sequenced with immunoSEQ multiplex PCR; TCRdb's copy has only in-frame clones and lacks some. The sample comprises about 180,000 clones, roughly 90% of which are singletons, and 20% rests with the top ten. Sequenced: peripheral blood. All receptors come from a man between 65 and 80 years old with active or convalescent COVID-19.

The rearrangement joins TRBV12-3 or TRBV12-4 to TRBJ1-2; no clear D. The CDR3 is 13 amino acids. V shed 1 base and J shed 2 bases, with 5 bases lying between them. The CDR3 nucleotides are TGTGCCAGCAGTTTAGGTGTAAACTATGGCTACACCTTC. Residues: CASSLGVNYGYTF.

This chain connects TRBV10-2 to TRBJ1-4; no clear D gene. Germline CDR1 and CDR2: WSHSY and SAAADI. The CDR3 sequence is 12 residues long. V lost 5 bases, J lost 7 bases, and 8 bases lay in between. In nucleotides, the CDR3 is TGCGCCAGCAGTACGTACGGTGAAAAACTGTTTTTT. As protein: CASSTYGEKLFF.

The V and J genes are TRBV6-2 or TRBV6-3 and TRBJ2-4; TRBD2 aligns across 10 bases. Germline assignment: CDR1 MNHEY and CDR2 SVGEGT. Trimming cost V 6 bases and J 1 base; bases outside gene matches: 3. The CDR3 is made up of 15 amino acids. CDR3 DNA sequence: TGTGCCAGCAGCCCTAGCGGGAGTGCCAAAAACATTCAGTACTTC. This sequence encodes CASSPSGSAKNIQYF.

This chain connects TRBV6-2 or TRBV6-3 to TRBJ2-7; 11 nucleotides line up with TRBD2. The CDR3 spans 14 residues. CDR1 is MNHEY, CDR2 SVGEGT, per germline. V shed 5 bases, J shed 2 bases, and the junction held 2 bases outside the gene matches. DNA for the CDR3: TGTGCCAGCAGTCGGACTAGCGGGCCCTACGAGCAGTACTTC. Translating gives CASSRTSGPYEQYF.

The chain combines TRBV7-2 with TRBJ1-1; 9 bases line up with TRBD1. This CDR3 contains 15 residues. Germline V CDR1 and CDR2: SGHTA, FQGNSA. The V gene end was trimmed by 5 bases and the J gene end by 4 bases; junction bases not matched to a gene: 8. The CDR3 loop is CASSPSGTGSTEAFF. The CDR3, as DNA: TGTGCCAGCAGCCCGTCCGGGACAGGGTCCACTGAAGCTTTCTTT.

The chain combines TRBV19 with TRBJ1-4; a weak D match, TRBD1 (6 bases). Trimming pared 2 bases from V and 2 bases from J, leaving 15 bases between. Germline V gene lookup returns CDR1 LNHDA and CDR2 SQIVND (reference sequence). This CDR3 spans 17 amino acids. The chain's CDR3 is CASSIPGHQVTNEKLFF. In DNA form, the CDR3 reads TGTGCCAGTAGTATACCGGGACATCAGGTCACTAATGAAAAACTGTTTTTT.

The chain joins TRBV16 to TRBJ1-4, with D unresolved. The V gene's germline CDR1 is KGHSY and CDR2 FQNENV. The CDR3 has 12 amino acids. V was shortened by 4 bases and J by 8 bases, with 8 bases between the two germline ends. The CDR3 region has the DNA TGTGCCAGCAGCCCGAGGAGAGAAAAACTGTTTTTT. Protein sequence: CASSPRREKLFF. Combining the CDR3 with reference TRBV16 and TRBJ1-4 gives the whole variable domain GEEVAQTPKHLVRGEGQKAKLYCAPIKGHSYVFWYQQVLKNEFKFLISFQNENVFDETGMPKERFSAKCLPNSPCSLEIQATKLEDSAVYFCASSPRREKLFFGSGTQLSVL.

The rearrangement uses TRBV6-5 and TRBJ1-2; possibly TRBD1 for D (6 bases). The germline V gene encodes CDR1 MNHEY and CDR2 SVGAGI. CDR3 length: 11 residues. V was pared by 11 bases and J by 5 bases, with 12 bases between. This CDR3 is CAGGQLYGYTF. Written as DNA, the CDR3 is TGTGCCGGCGGACAGTTATATGGCTACACCTTC.

This clone occurred a few times. The V gene is TRBV6-2 or TRBV6-3, the J gene TRBJ1-6, with unresolved D. This CDR3 region has 16 residues. CDR1 and CDR2 from the germline V gene are MNHEY and SVGEGT. V was trimmed by 7 bases and J by 5 bases, leaving 18 bases between them. CDR3 bases: TGTGCCAGCAACCCCTCAGGACGGACTAATAATTCACCCCTCCACTTT. This sequence encodes CASNPSGRTNNSPLHF.

This sequence joins TRBV28 and TRBJ1-5; perhaps TRBD1 as D (5 bases). The CDR3 extends over 12 amino acids. Per germline, CDR1 MDHEN and CDR2 SYDVKM. V was clipped by 7 bases and J by 2 bases, with 6 bases between them. CDR3 DNA: TGTGCCAGCATCAGGGGCAATCAGCCCCAGCATTTT. Amino acid sequence: CASIRGNQPQHF.

This chain's CDR3 is CSVRDSNSNQPQHF. CDR3 nucleotides: TGCAGCGTGAGGGACAGCAATAGCAATCAGCCCCAGCATTTT. J is TRBJ1-5 and V is TRBV29-1; 7 nucleotides agree with TRBD1. Germline CDR1 SQVTM, CDR2 ANQGSEA. The CDR3 spans 14 residues. V shed 6 bases and J 0 bases; nucleotides not matched to a gene: 5.

The CDR3 protein is CASSQARDYGYTF. CDR3 nucleotides: TGCGCCAGCAGCCAAGCCAGGGACTATGGCTACACCTTC. The rearrangement links TRBV4-3 to TRBJ1-2; D possibly corresponds to TRBD1 (5 bases). V lost 1 base and J 3 bases, leaving 6 bases between the germline ends. This CDR3 region has 13 residues. Looked up from germline, CDR1 is LGHNA and CDR2 is YSLEER.

The chain links TRBV5-1 to TRBJ2-3, with a weak D call TRBD2 (5 bases). There are 19 residues in the CDR3. CDR1 SGHRS and CDR2 YFSETQ come from the germline V gene. The V gene lost 5 bases and the J gene lost 2 bases, with 27 bases spanning the gap. CDR3 residues: CASSSGLIMGSTYTDTQYF. Written as DNA, the CDR3 is TGCGCCAGCAGTTCCGGACTGATAATGGGATCGACCTACACAGATACGCAGTATTTT.

The V call is TRBV5-6, the J call TRBJ2-7, with 7 bases that match TRBD1. V dropped 1 base and J dropped 3; count of bases not matched to a gene: 4. CDR3 length equals 14 residues. From germline, CDR1 is SGHDT and CDR2 YYEEEE. CDR3 in amino acids: CASSLTDRVYEQYF. The CDR3 region has the DNA TGTGCCAGCAGCTTGACCGACAGGGTCTACGAGCAGTACTTC.

This chain joins TRBV6-2 or TRBV6-3 and TRBJ1-4, with D unclear. The CDR3 totals 13 residues. In germline, CDR1 is MNHEY, CDR2 SVGEGT. V was cut by 3 bases and J by 8 bases, with 10 bases left in between. The CDR3 coding sequence is TGTGCCAGCAGTTATCCCCTGAGGGAAAAACTGTTTTTT. Amino acid sequence: CASSYPLREKLFF.

This chain connects TRBV19 to TRBJ1-5, with unresolved D. Germline CDR1 LNHDA, CDR2 SQIVND (reference sequence). This CDR3 region has 15 residues. The ends were cut back, 5 bases at V and 7 bases at J, with 18 bases in the middle. Here the CDR3 DNA reads TGTGCCAGTAGTCCCCCCCGAGGGATGGGACAGCCCCAGCATTTT. It is translated as CASSPPRGMGQPQHF.

The chain combines TRBV3-1 (or the pseudogene TRBV3-2) with TRBJ2-1; 9 nucleotides match TRBD2. The CDR3 consists of 15 residues. V was clipped by 4 bases and J by 9 bases; unmatched bases: 10. Germline values: CDR1 LGHDT, CDR2 YNNKEL (reference sequence). The CDR3 sequence: CASSPRASGNGEQFF. DNA of the CDR3: TGTGCCAGCAGCCCGCGGGCTAGCGGGAATGGTGAGCAGTTCTTC.

This chain connects TRBV6-2 or TRBV6-3 to TRBJ1-1; weak D call: TRBD1 (5 bases). Between the trimmed V and J ends, which lost 5 bases and 4 bases, there was a span of 14 bases. The CDR3 totals 14 residues. The germline V gene encodes CDR1 MNHEY and CDR2 SVGEGT. The CDR3 sequence: CASSPRAGGTEAFF. CDR3 DNA: TGTGCCAGCAGTCCCAGGGCAGGTGGCACTGAAGCTTTCTTT.